The present TCR beta chain was sequenced within a study of blood T cell repertoires in COVID-19. About the research overall: The study drew acute and convalescent COVID-19 samples from the United States, Italy and Spain. PBMCs, B-cell-depleted T cells, or T cells were the source of the cDNA or gDNA that made up the material.

The germline V gene has CDR1 LNHNV and CDR2 YYDKDF (reference sequence). CDR3 size: 15 residues. V was cut by 0 bases and J by 5 bases, with 13 bases left in between. Authors' data handling: How many nucleated cells were present was estimated from reference gene primer amplification. The table came from immunoSEQ multiplex PCR; TCRdb's copy has only in-frame clones and leaves some out. Clonal size and the V and J genes are those of that table, whereas D and trimming came from the DNA. The sample has roughly 99,000 clones; roughly 80% are singletons. The sequenced material came from peripheral blood. V is TRBV15 and J is TRBJ2-5; a possible D gene is TRBD2 (5 bases). The TCR was taken from a woman older than 75 with acute or convalescent COVID-19. The CDR3 sequence: CATSRDLRVGETQYF. The CDR3 nucleotides read TGTGCCACCAGCAGAGATTTGAGGGTCGGGGAGACCCAGTACTTC. Combining the CDR3 with reference TRBV15 and TRBJ2-5 gives the whole variable domain DAMVIQNPRYQVTQFGKPVTLSCSQTLNHNVMYWYQQKSSQAPKLLFHYYDKDFNNEADTPDNFQSRRPNTSFCFLDIRSPGLGDTAMYLCATSRDLRVGETQYFGPGTRLLVL.